One sample yielded the 26 T cell receptor beta chains listed below, sequenced in a study of blood T cell repertoires in COVID-19. Method: immunoSEQ multiplex PCR; TCRdb's copy keeps in-frame clones and lacks some. The table lists approximately 210,000 clones, 87% of them singletons. The sample comprised peripheral blood. The receptors were sampled from a man aged 35-49 years with active or convalescent COVID-19.

The chain is built from TRBV24-1 and TRBJ1-3; tentative D call: TRBD1 (6 bases). Trimming left V 2 bases short and J 0 bases short, with 13 bases between. From germline, CDR1 is KGHDR and CDR2 SFDVKD. The CDR3 loop spans 17 amino acids. The CDR3 loop reads CATSDSLQGSSGNTIYF. CDR3 sequence (DNA): TGTGCCACCAGTGATTCCCTACAGGGCTCCTCTGGAAACACCATATATTTT.

This chain joins TRBV27 and TRBJ1-1; unclear D gene. Trimming took off 6 bases at V and 8 bases at J, with 13 bases between the two ends. The CDR3 length is 12 residues. The germline gives CDR1 MNHEY, CDR2 SMNVEV (reference sequence). The CDR3 protein is CASRAPTAEAFF. CDR3 DNA sequence: TGTGCCAGCAGAGCGCCGACGGCCGAAGCTTTCTTT.

The chain joins TRBV30 to TRBJ2-7, with TRBD1 identical over 7 bases. The germline CDR1 and CDR2 sequences are GTSNPN and SVGIG (reference sequence). The CDR3 is made up of 12 amino acids. Unmatched junction bases numbered 7, after V lost 5 bases and J lost 6 bases. The CDR3 is CAWLTGAGEQYF. The DNA of the CDR3 is TGTGCCTGGCTTACAGGGGCCGGCGAGCAGTACTTC.

The chain links TRBV29-1 to TRBJ1-1; TRBD1 might be the D (6 bases). CDR1 and CDR2 (germline): SQVTM, ANQGSEA. Trimming pared 0 bases from V and 1 base from J, leaving 9 bases between. The length of the CDR3 is 14 residues. The CDR3 coding sequence is TGCAGCGTTGAAGAACCGACAGGGAACACTGAAGCTTTCTTT. The encoded protein is CSVEEPTGNTEAFF.

The chain recombines TRBV3-1 (or the pseudogene TRBV3-2) with TRBJ2-1; D perhaps matches TRBD2 (7 bases). Germline-derived CDR1 and CDR2 are LGHDT and YNNKEL (reference sequence). This CDR3 has 16 residues. V shed 1 base and J shed 2 bases, with 12 bases lying between them. The CDR3 sequence is CASSQGGGGPYNEQFF. Written as DNA, the CDR3 is TGTGCCAGCAGCCAAGGTGGCGGGGGCCCCTACAATGAGCAGTTCTTC.

The chain carries TRBV28 and TRBJ2-3; the D gene is possibly TRBD1 (6 bases). The V end lost 5 bases, the J end lost 0 bases, and 15 bases lay between the germline ends. The CDR3 is made up of 16 amino acids. Germline V CDR1 and CDR2: MDHEN, SYDVKM. The CDR3 nucleotides read TGTGCCAGCAGTGGACCAGGGGACCCGAGCACAGATACGCAGTATTTT. Protein: CASSGPGDPSTDTQYF.

The chain links TRBV28 to TRBJ1-6; tentatively, D is TRBD1 (6 bases). Trimming pared 10 bases from V and 4 bases from J, leaving 20 bases between. CDR1 and CDR2 (germline): MDHEN, SYDVKM. The CDR3 sequence is 16 residues long. The CDR3: CATSGPGTSYNSPLHF. CDR3 bases: TGTGCCACTTCGGGTCCCGGGACATCTTATAATTCACCCCTCCACTTT.

The chain carries TRBV15 and TRBJ2-7; 7 nucleotides match TRBD1. V shed 4 bases, J shed 2 bases, and the junction held 5 bases outside the gene matches. This CDR3 region has 14 residues. CDR1 is LNHNV, CDR2 YYDKDF, per germline (reference sequence). The CDR3 is CATSNDRETYEQYF. In DNA, the CDR3 is TGTGCCACCAGCAACGACAGGGAAACCTACGAGCAGTACTTC.

The rearrangement links TRBV18 to TRBJ2-3, with a possible D match to TRBD1 (5 bases). Trimming removed 4 bases at V and 3 bases at J, with 14 bases between. Germline CDR1 KGHSH, CDR2 LQKENI. The CDR3 is 15 amino acids. As DNA, the CDR3 is TGTGCCAGCTCACACACGCAGCAGGGAACAGATACGCAGTATTTT. As protein: CASSHTQQGTDTQYF.

This clone was found once. The chain couples TRBV7-3 to TRBJ1-1; D is perhaps TRBD1 (5 bases). Looked up from germline, CDR1 is SGHTA and CDR2 is FQGTGA. V lost 5 bases and J 1 base, leaving 14 bases between the germline ends. The CDR3 extends over 15 amino acids. DNA for the CDR3: TGTGCCAGCAGCCCCCAAGGGGTAGGGAACACTGAAGCTTTCTTT. Translation gives CASSPQGVGNTEAFF. The variable domain in full, completed from reference TRBV7-3 and TRBJ1-1, reads GAGVSQTPSNKVTEKGKYVELRCDPISGHTALYWYRQSLGQGPEFLIYFQGTGAADDSGLPNDRFFAVRPEGSVSTLKIQRTERGDSAVYLCASSPQGVGNTEAFFGQGTRLTVV.

This chain connects TRBV6-1 to TRBJ2-7, with TRBD1 identical over 9 bases. With V trimmed by 3 bases and J by 2 bases, 8 bases remained unmatched. The CDR3 contains 16 residues. Per the germline V gene, CDR1 is MNHNS and CDR2 is SASEGT. The CDR3 sequence is CASSESMTGGTYEQYF. CDR3 DNA sequence: TGTGCCAGCAGTGAGTCGATGACAGGGGGAACCTACGAGCAGTACTTC.

This clone was detected a few times. The chain carries TRBV27 and TRBJ1-5; D is unresolved. From germline, CDR1 is MNHEY and CDR2 SMNVEV (reference sequence). V shed 8 bases and J shed 1 base, with 21 bases lying between them. The CDR3 has 17 amino acids. This chain's CDR3 is CASRETVDFWSNQPQHF. In DNA, the CDR3 is TGTGCCAGCCGGGAGACGGTGGATTTTTGGAGCAATCAGCCCCAGCATTTT.

CDR3 sequence: CASSARDRGKNTEAFF. CDR3 in DNA: TGTGCCAGCAGTGCCCGGGACAGGGGTAAGAACACTGAAGCTTTCTTT. V usage is TRBV6-1 and J usage is TRBJ1-1; 10 bases align to TRBD1. Losses at the gene ends were 4 bases for V and 1 base for J; bases not matched to a gene: 6. The CDR3 is made up of 16 amino acids. The germline V gene encodes CDR1 MNHNS and CDR2 SASEGT.

The chain joins TRBV29-1 to TRBJ2-5; TRBD2 is a possible D gene (5 bases). The V end lost 3 bases, the J end lost 5 bases, and 25 bases lay between the germline ends. The CDR3 contains 17 residues. Germline V CDR1 and CDR2: SQVTM, ANQGSEA. Here the CDR3 DNA reads TGCAGCGTTGAGTTAGCGCAGAGGACCCTGACGACGGAGACCCAGTACTTC. Amino acids: CSVELAQRTLTTETQYF.

The genes are TRBV9 and TRBJ1-1; D is perhaps TRBD1 (6 bases). This CDR3 contains 13 residues. Trimming took 4 bases from V and 10 from J, leaving 17 bases between them. CDR1 SGDLS and CDR2 YYNGEE come from the germline V gene. The CDR3 sequence is CASSPDRTAVAFF. The CDR3 DNA is TGTGCCAGCAGCCCTGACAGGACCGCGGTAGCTTTCTTT.

V usage is TRBV6-5 and J usage is TRBJ2-1, with D tentatively TRBD2 (6 bases). Germline V gives CDR1 MNHEY, CDR2 SVGAGI. Between the trimmed V and J ends, which lost 4 bases and 5 bases, there was a span of 9 bases. There are 13 residues in the CDR3. The CDR3 DNA is TGTGCCAGCAGTTCGGGACTCGACAATGAGCAGTTCTTC. Translating gives CASSSGLDNEQFF.

Here the CDR3 DNA reads TGTGCCAGCAAGATGGGACTAGCGGGCCCCAGCTCCTACGAGCAGTACTTC. Its protein product is CASKMGLAGPSSYEQYF. J is TRBJ2-7 and V is TRBV7-2, with 12 bases aligning to TRBD2. Germline loops: CDR1 SGHTA, CDR2 FQGNSA. The CDR3 runs to 17 residues. V lost 7 bases and J lost 0; bases outside the gene matches: 10.

This clone occurred a few times. The chain recombines TRBV28 with TRBJ1-3; D is possibly TRBD1 (5 bases). Germline CDR1 and CDR2: MDHEN and SYDVKM. The CDR3 spans 15 residues. Trimming shortened V by 6 bases and J by 1 base, and 13 bases separated the two germline ends. The CDR3 DNA reads TGTGCCAGCAGCCCCCGGGGGGGTTCTGGAAACACCATATATTTT. Translating it yields CASSPRGGSGNTIYF.

This rearrangement joins TRBV6-5 to TRBJ1-2; D remains unclear. The CDR3 consists of 14 residues. Looked up from germline, CDR1 is MNHEY and CDR2 is SVGAGI. V was cut by 0 bases and J by 5 bases, with 10 bases left in between. In nucleotides, the CDR3 is TGTGCCAGCAGTTACTCGCCGAACTTGTATGGCTACACCTTC. Amino acids: CASSYSPNLYGYTF.

The J gene is TRBJ1-1, the V gene TRBV29-1; no clear D gene. The CDR3 consists of 12 residues. With 8 bases removed from V and 1 base from J, the gap between germline ends came to 11 bases. The germline V gene has CDR1 SQVTM and CDR2 ANQGSEA. DNA for the CDR3: TGCAGCATTGGCCCGGGGAACACTGAAGCTTTCTTT. Amino acid sequence: CSIGPGNTEAFF.

This clone was seen a few times. The chain links TRBV9 to TRBJ2-3; a possible D gene is TRBD2 (6 bases). V was shortened by 0 bases and J by 5 bases, with 13 bases between the two germline ends. The germline CDR1 and CDR2 sequences are SGDLS and YYNGEE. The length of the CDR3 is 15 residues. The CDR3 DNA follows: TGTGCCAGCAGCGTAGACGGGAGTCTGGGAGATACGCAGTATTTT. Translation gives CASSVDGSLGDTQYF.

This rearrangement joins TRBV18 to TRBJ2-3; D ambiguous. Germline lookup yields CDR1 KGHSH and CDR2 LQKENI. The V gene lost 2 bases and the J gene lost 3 bases, with 9 bases spanning the gap. The CDR3 runs 14 residues. CDR3 amino acids: CASSPKSGTDTQYF. CDR3 in DNA: TGTGCCAGCTCACCAAAATCGGGTACAGATACGCAGTATTTT.

CDR3 sequence reads: CASSFDGLLNTEAFF. For the CDR3, the DNA is TGTGCCAGTAGCTTTGATGGGCTGCTGAACACTGAAGCTTTCTTT. This chain uses TRBV19 with TRBJ1-1; D is unresolved. In germline, CDR1 is LNHDA, CDR2 SQIVND (reference sequence). The length of the CDR3 is 15 residues. The V and J ends lost 6 bases and 0 bases respectively, with 14 bases between them.

In nucleotides, the CDR3 is TGTGCCAGCAGCCCTCGAGACAGGGGGCATGATGGCTACACCTTC. Translating it yields CASSPRDRGHDGYTF. V and J are TRBV3-1 (or the pseudogene TRBV3-2) and TRBJ1-2; TRBD1 matches 10 bases. Germline assignment: CDR1 LGHDT and CDR2 YNNKEL (reference sequence). This CDR3 region has 15 residues. With 4 bases clipped from V and 6 bases from J, the junction kept 8 bases outside the gene matches.

This chain joins TRBV30 and TRBJ2-7, with unresolved D. In germline, CDR1 is GTSNPN, CDR2 SVGIG (reference sequence). This CDR3 contains 14 residues. Trimming stripped 5 bases from V and 5 bases from J, with 19 bases between. CDR3 protein: CAWDRVGRANEQYF. The CDR3 DNA is TGTGCCTGGGATAGAGTCGGTAGAGCAAACGAGCAGTACTTC.

V usage is TRBV5-1 and J usage is TRBJ2-7, with TRBD1 identical over 7 bases. With 0 bases clipped from V and 2 bases from J, the junction kept 8 bases outside the gene matches. Germline V gene lookup returns CDR1 SGHRS and CDR2 YFSETQ. The CDR3 has 16 residues. CDR3 sequence: CASSLEWGQTAYEQYF. Here the CDR3 DNA reads TGCGCCAGCAGCTTGGAATGGGGACAGACAGCCTACGAGCAGTACTTC.